Each of the 19 T cell receptor beta chains below was sequenced from the same sample in a study of blood T cell repertoires in COVID-19. Method: immunoSEQ multiplex PCR; TCRdb's copy keeps in-frame clones and lacks some. This table holds a few hundred thousand clones, about 83% found once. The specimen sequenced was PBMCs or T cells enriched from blood (not recorded which). The receptor set was obtained from a woman aged 45-65 years who had recovered from COVID-19.

The chain has TRBV6-5 and TRBJ2-2; maybe TRBD2 (5 bases). Germline V gene lookup returns CDR1 MNHEY and CDR2 SVGAGI. The CDR3 has 14 amino acids. Trimming left V 6 bases short and J 2 bases short, with 10 bases between. Here the CDR3 reads CASSARDNTGELFF. The CDR3 DNA is TGTGCCAGCAGCGCACGGGATAACACCGGGGAGCTGTTTTTT.

The chain links TRBV7-2 to TRBJ2-2; TRBD2 is a possible D gene (6 bases). The CDR3 length is 14 residues. Trimming pared 5 bases from V and 7 bases from J, leaving 14 bases between. Germline CDR1 and CDR2: SGHTA and FQGNSA. DNA for the CDR3: TGTGCCAGCAGCGCTATTTTGGGGGGCGGGGAGCTGTTTTTT. It codes for CASSAILGGGELFF.

The chain has TRBV5-1 and TRBJ2-3; TRBD2 matches at 11 bases. This CDR3 has 16 residues. Germline V gene data show CDR1 as SGHRS and CDR2 as YFSETQ. The junction had 13 bases not matched to a gene; V was cut back by 3 bases and J by 10 bases. CDR3 sequence reads: CASSSVSGGAGLAQYF. CDR3 sequence (DNA): TGCGCCAGCAGCTCCGTTAGCGGGGGGGCTGGGTTGGCGCAGTATTTT.

This clone was detected once. The chain joins TRBV4-1 to TRBJ2-5; 10 nucleotides agree with TRBD2. The CDR3 totals 16 residues. From germline, CDR1 is MGHRA and CDR2 YSYEKL. Germline trimming cut 0 bases from V and 4 bases from J; bases unmatched to any gene: 5. The CDR3 nucleotides read TGCGCCAGCAGCCAAGATTCTAGCGGGGGAAGAGAGACCCAGTACTTC. This encodes CASSQDSSGGRETQYF.

The chain links TRBV28 to TRBJ1-2, with no clear D. V was cut by 3 bases and J by 4 bases, with 12 bases left in between. Germline loops: CDR1 MDHEN, CDR2 SYDVKM. The CDR3 contains 14 residues. Here the CDR3 reads CASSLPSRIYGYTF. CDR3 sequence (DNA): TGTGCCAGCAGTTTGCCAAGCAGGATCTATGGCTACACCTTC.

The rearrangement joins TRBV7-2 to TRBJ2-3, with 14 bases identical to TRBD2. Germline V gene lookup returns CDR1 SGHTA and CDR2 FQGNSA. The CDR3 is 19 residues long. V was clipped by 0 bases and J by 4 bases; unmatched bases: 9. The CDR3 DNA reads as TGTGCCAGCAGCTTAGCGACTAGCGGGGGGGCCCGGTACGCAGATACGCAGTATTTT. The encoded protein is CASSLATSGGARYADTQYF.

The CDR3 sequence: CASSETGGQGGEKLFF. In DNA form, the CDR3 reads TGTGCCAGCAGCGAGACTGGGGGACAGGGCGGTGAAAAACTGTTTTTT. The chain combines TRBV9 with TRBJ1-4; 9 positions match TRBD1. The CDR3 loop spans 16 amino acids. Germline loops: CDR1 SGDLS, CDR2 YYNGEE. With V trimmed by 3 bases and J by 7 bases, 10 bases remained unmatched.

V gene TRBV4-3 combines with J gene TRBJ1-3; 8 nucleotides agree with TRBD1. The germline V gene has CDR1 LGHNA and CDR2 YSLEER. The CDR3 totals 18 residues. The V segment lost 0 bases and the J segment 7 bases; nucleotides outside the gene matches: 14. The CDR3 protein is CASSQDLGQAVGLNTIYF. For the CDR3, the DNA is TGCGCCAGCAGCCAAGACCTGGGACAGGCAGTTGGCTTGAACACCATATATTTT.

The J gene is TRBJ2-5, the V gene TRBV7-2; TRBD2 might be the D (5 bases). V lost 4 bases and J lost 10, with 22 bases in between. The CDR3 loop spans 15 amino acids. Germline lookup yields CDR1 SGHTA and CDR2 FQGNSA. CDR3 coding DNA: TGTGCCAGCAGCTCGGGTTCTAGCTCCCCCCTCATCCAGTACTTC. Residues: CASSSGSSSPLIQYF.

The chain combines TRBV9 with TRBJ2-7; the D gene is possibly TRBD1 (5 bases). The CDR3 spans 17 residues. The germline V gene has CDR1 SGDLS and CDR2 YYNGEE. Trimming removed 4 bases from V and 0 bases from J, with 20 bases in between. The CDR3 reads CASSREVAGPGSYEQYF. In nucleotides, the CDR3 is TGTGCCAGCAGCAGAGAGGTTGCAGGGCCCGGCTCCTACGAGCAGTACTTC.

V and J are TRBV14 and TRBJ2-1, with D maybe TRBD2 (6 bases). The CDR3 loop spans 17 amino acids. Germline loops: CDR1 SGHDN, CDR2 FVKESK. Deletions cut 1 base from V and 3 bases from J, with 16 bases between. CDR3 region: CASSQVHSGVNYNEQFF. CDR3 nucleotide sequence: TGTGCCAGCAGCCAAGTTCATTCGGGGGTCAACTACAATGAGCAGTTCTTC.

This chain links TRBV30 with TRBJ1-2; 7 bases match TRBD1. V lost 3 bases to trimming and J lost 8 bases; unmatched junction nucleotides: 12. The CDR3 spans 14 residues. Germline V gene data show CDR1 as GTSNPN and CDR2 as SVGIG (reference sequence). The CDR3 DNA reads TGTGCCTGGAGGCCCCCGGACAGGCTGCGAGGCTACACCTTC. This encodes CAWRPPDRLRGYTF.

The rearrangement links TRBV18 to TRBJ2-3; D unclear. Looked up from germline, CDR1 is KGHSH and CDR2 is LQKENI. This CDR3 has 13 residues. Trimming cost V 4 bases and J 5 bases, with 10 bases left between them. The CDR3 sequence is CASSLTGGDTQYF. Here the CDR3 DNA reads TGTGCCAGCTCACTTACGGGTGGAGATACGCAGTATTTT.

The V gene is TRBV5-6, the J gene TRBJ1-6; a possible D gene is TRBD1 (6 bases). Between the trimmed V and J ends, which lost 4 bases and 14 bases, there was a span of 16 bases. The CDR3 covers 13 residues. Germline assignment: CDR1 SGHDT and CDR2 YYEEEE. The CDR3 here is CASSLGDRLTLHF. The CDR3 DNA follows: TGTGCCAGCAGCCTAGGTGACAGGTTGACCCTCCACTTT.

This clone has a single count. V is TRBV19 and J is TRBJ1-2, with a weak D call TRBD1 (5 bases). CDR1 is LNHDA and CDR2 is SQIVND in the germline V gene (reference sequence). This CDR3 has 13 residues. Deletions cut 9 bases from V and 0 bases from J, with 11 bases between. The CDR3 DNA sequence: TGTGCCAGCCAAGACAGCCCTAACTATGGCTACACCTTC. Its translation is CASQDSPNYGYTF.

This chain connects TRBV2 to TRBJ2-7; D possibly corresponds to TRBD1 (6 bases). CDR1 and CDR2 (germline): SNHLY, FYNNEI. V was clipped by 7 bases and J by 3 bases, with 13 bases between them. The length of the CDR3 is 13 residues. The chain's CDR3 is CASIRTENYEQYF. The CDR3 DNA reads TGTGCCAGCATAAGGACAGAAAACTACGAGCAGTACTTC.

This chain uses TRBV19 with TRBJ1-2; D might be TRBD1 (5 bases). CDR3 length: 14 residues. Trimming left V 0 bases short and J 3 bases short, with 8 bases between. Germline lookup yields CDR1 LNHDA and CDR2 SQIVND (reference sequence). The DNA for the CDR3 is TGTGCCAGTAGTATAGACGACAGACACTATGGCTACACCTTC. As protein: CASSIDDRHYGYTF. Supplemented by reference TRBV19 and TRBJ1-2, the full variable domain reads DGGITQSPKYLFRKEGQNVTLSCEQNLNHDAMYWYRQDPGQGLRLIYYSQIVNDFQKGDIAEGYSVSREKKESFPLTVTSAQKNPTAFYLCASSIDDRHYGYTFGSGTRLTVV.

This sequence joins TRBV5-1 and TRBJ2-1; TRBD1 aligns across 7 bases. This CDR3 spans 16 amino acids. The germline V gene has CDR1 SGHRS and CDR2 YFSETQ. Trimming cost V 4 bases and J 2 bases; bases outside gene matches: 9. In DNA form, the CDR3 reads TGCGCCAGCAGCCCAGGGGACAGTAAAGCCTACAATGAGCAGTTCTTC. Amino acid sequence: CASSPGDSKAYNEQFF.

The chain couples TRBV18 to TRBJ2-1, with 11 bases fitting TRBD2. Germline CDR1 reads KGHSH; CDR2 reads LQKENI. After removal of 6 bases from V and 7 bases from J, the junction contained 23 bases not matched to a gene. The CDR3 extends over 20 amino acids. The CDR3: CASSPPFLAGGIPRGNEQFF. The CDR3 DNA follows: TGTGCCAGCTCTCCCCCTTTTCTAGCGGGGGGAATCCCTCGAGGAAATGAGCAGTTCTTC.